Each of the 24 T cell receptor beta chains below was sequenced from the same sample in a study of T cells after yellow fever vaccination. TCRdb fed the 5' RACE reads into MiXCR, producing one record per CDR3 protein. Here the sample spans under 80,000 distinct CDR3 sequences, 7.4% being singletons. Sequenced here: CD8+ T cells sorted from PBMCs, sampled 15 days after the yellow fever booster vaccination. All receptors come from a man aged 30 to 45 who received the YFV17D yellow fever vaccine.

This clonotype was counted at least ten times. This chain joins TRBV12-3 or TRBV12-4 and TRBJ2-1, with TRBD2 matching 10 bases. V lost 6 bases and J lost 1; bases outside the gene matches: 12. The CDR3 contains 18 residues. CDR3 coding DNA: TGTGCCAGCAGATCCACCGGGACTAGCGCGACTTCCTACAATGAGCAGTTCTTC. Residues: CASRSTGTSATSYNEQFF.

There are many counts of this clonotype. The rearrangement links TRBV27 to TRBJ2-7; D gene ambiguous. Deletions cut 0 bases from V and 4 bases from J, with 7 bases between. The CDR3 contains 13 residues. Germline V gives CDR1 MNHEY, CDR2 SMNVEV (reference sequence). The CDR3 DNA sequence: TGTGCCAGCAGTTTATCGATTGGATACGAGCAGTACTTC. The encoded protein is CASSLSIGYEQYF.

This clonotype has at least ten counts. The V and J genes are TRBV20-1 and TRBJ2-3; D could derive from TRBD1 or TRBD2 (5 bases each). The CDR3 covers 12 residues. The germline CDR1 and CDR2 sequences are DFQATT and SNEGSKA (reference sequence). V was cut by 0 bases and J by 8 bases, with 9 bases left in between. The CDR3 region has the DNA TGCAGTGCTAGAGATCCGAGGGGTACGCAGTATTTT. Amino acid sequence: CSARDPRGTQYF.

This clonotype was picked up many times. The rearrangement joins TRBV2 to TRBJ1-2, with 7 nucleotides matching TRBD1. V gave up 6 bases and J gave up 5 bases; unmatched junction bases: 12. The germline CDR1 and CDR2 sequences are SNHLY and FYNNEI. The CDR3 totals 15 residues. CDR3 amino acids: CASRSSRDSSYGYTF. In nucleotides, the CDR3 is TGTGCCAGCAGGTCATCCCGGGACAGTTCTTATGGCTACACCTTC.

In this sample, this clonotype turned up many times. The CDR3 DNA reads TGTGCCAGCTCACCTTTTACTAGCGGGACCGCCGGGGAGCTGTTTTTT. Translated: CASSPFTSGTAGELFF. The V gene is TRBV18, the J gene TRBJ2-2, with 10 bases fitting TRBD2. CDR3 length: 16 amino acids. Germline CDR1 reads KGHSH; CDR2 reads LQKENI. The V gene end was trimmed by 3 bases and the J gene end by 6 bases; junction bases not matched to a gene: 7.

In this sample, this clonotype turned up many times. The chain employs TRBV10-2 and TRBJ2-7; D perhaps matches TRBD1 (5 bases). Germline V gene sequence: CDR1 WSHSY, CDR2 SAAADI. The CDR3 runs to 15 residues. Trimming took 4 bases from V and 0 from J, leaving 13 bases between them. In DNA, the CDR3 is TGCGCCAGCAGTGGCGAAACAGGCCCCTCCTACGAGCAGTACTTC. This sequence encodes CASSGETGPSYEQYF.

Details on this clonotype: It may be a read error: a sequence one base away is much more abundant. This rearrangement joins TRBV10-2 to TRBJ2-7; unclear D gene. The CDR3 sequence is 14 residues long. V was clipped by 6 bases and J by 0 bases, with 12 bases between them. Germline CDR1 WSHSY, CDR2 SAAADI. Here the CDR3 reads CASSPTESSYEQYF. Written as DNA, the CDR3 is TGCGCCAGCAGCCCTACAGAGAGCTCCTACGAGCAGTACTTC.

This clonotype was seen at least ten times. The CDR3 loop reads CSATTGGGSRGDEQYF. In nucleotides, the CDR3 is TGCAGCGCCACTACAGGGGGCGGCTCTCGCGGCGACGAGCAGTACTTC. The genes are TRBV29-1 and TRBJ2-7; TRBD1 matches at 9 bases. Trimming took 7 bases from V and 5 from J; bases not matched to a gene: 18. This CDR3 contains 16 residues. In germline, CDR1 is SQVTM, CDR2 ANQGSEA.

This clonotype was observed many times. J is TRBJ2-2 and V is TRBV27; 13 bases match TRBD2. The CDR3 is 17 amino acids. Germline trimming cut 7 bases from V and 7 bases from J; bases unmatched to any gene: 12. The germline CDR1 and CDR2 sequences are MNHEY and SMNVEV (reference sequence). The CDR3 region is CASKLLATSGRDGELFF. CDR3 sequence (DNA): TGTGCCAGCAAATTGTTGGCTACTAGCGGGAGGGACGGGGAGCTGTTTTTT.

This clonotype was seen a few times. The chain is built from TRBV29-1 and TRBJ2-7; TRBD1 aligns across 7 bases. With 3 bases clipped from V and 1 base from J, the junction kept 9 bases outside the gene matches. Germline V gene data show CDR1 as SQVTM and CDR2 as ANQGSEA. CDR3 size: 15 residues. Written as DNA, the CDR3 is TGCAGCGTTGAGGGACCGACAGGGCGGTCCTACGAGCAGTACTTC. Translating it yields CSVEGPTGRSYEQYF.

This clonotype occurred many times. J is TRBJ2-7 and V is TRBV29-1; 10 bases fit TRBD1. This CDR3 contains 13 residues. The germline gives CDR1 SQVTM, CDR2 ANQGSEA. V gave up 4 bases and J gave up 3 bases; unmatched junction bases: 3. The CDR3 here is CSVAGDRGYEQYF. The CDR3 DNA is TGCAGCGTTGCTGGGGACAGGGGCTACGAGCAGTACTTC.

This clonotype was observed a handful of times. The rearrangement links TRBV30 to TRBJ1-6; D is unclear. V was clipped by 2 bases and J by 2 bases, with 13 bases between them. The CDR3 sequence is 16 residues long. Germline loops: CDR1 GTSNPN, CDR2 SVGIG (reference sequence). Here the CDR3 reads CAWSTMDLAYNSPLHF. As DNA, the CDR3 is TGTGCCTGGAGTACTATGGACCTCGCCTATAATTCACCCCTCCACTTT.

Many counts were recorded for this clonotype. The J gene is TRBJ2-1, the V gene TRBV4-2; 9 positions agree with TRBD2. The CDR3 extends over 19 amino acids. Germline trimming cut 4 bases from V and 0 bases from J; bases unmatched to any gene: 13. Germline values: CDR1 LGHNA, CDR2 YNFKEQ. CDR3 loop: CASSPGTSPEKGSYNEQFF. CDR3 DNA sequence: TGTGCCAGCAGCCCCGGGACTAGCCCCGAGAAGGGCTCCTACAATGAGCAGTTCTTC.

This clonotype was counted many times. V and J are TRBV7-9 and TRBJ2-5; 9 bases map to TRBD2. This CDR3 is 15 amino acids long. J lost 1 base, V lost 5 bases, and 5 bases had no gene match. Germline loops: CDR1 SEHNR, CDR2 FQNEAQ (reference sequence). The CDR3 sequence is CASSQTSGRQETQYF. As DNA, the CDR3 is TGTGCCAGCAGCCAGACTAGCGGTCGCCAAGAGACCCAGTACTTC. Full variable domain (missing parts from reference TRBV7-9 and TRBJ2-5): DTGVSQNPRHKITKRGQNVTFRCDPISEHNRLYWYRQTLGQGPEFLTYFQNEAQLEKSRLLSDRFSAERPKGSFSTLEIQRTEQGDSAMYLCASSQTSGRQETQYFGPGTRLLVL.

On this clonotype: This may be a read error: a much more frequent sequence differs by one nucleotide. The chain uses TRBV20-1 and TRBJ2-1; 7 bases line up with TRBD2. The V gene end was trimmed by 8 bases and the J gene end by 7 bases; junction bases not matched to a gene: 14. The V gene's germline CDR1 is DFQATT and CDR2 SNEGSKA (reference sequence). This CDR3 comprises 14 residues. This chain's CDR3 is CSSPTSGERNEQFF. CDR3 bases: TGCAGTTCTCCCACCAGCGGGGAGAGGAATGAGCAGTTCTTC.

In regard to this clonotype: Possible read error: a much larger clone is one base away. This chain joins TRBV28 and TRBJ2-5; 10 nucleotides line up with TRBD1. Germline CDR1 MDHEN, CDR2 SYDVKM. This CDR3 has 16 residues. The CDR3 reads CAISLFGTGAQETQYF. CDR3 DNA: TGTGCCATCAGTTTATTTGGGACAGGGGCACAAGAGACCCAGTACTTC.

As concerns this clonotype: It may be a read error: a sequence one base away is much more abundant. This chain uses TRBV5-1 with TRBJ2-1; tentatively, D is TRBD2 (5 bases). CDR1 SGHRS and CDR2 YFSETQ come from the germline V gene. The CDR3 has 13 residues. V dropped 1 base and J dropped 7 bases, with 9 bases sitting between them. CDR3 nucleotide sequence: TGCGCCAGCAGCTTGTTTAGCGATAATGAGCAGTTCTTC. It specifies CASSLFSDNEQFF.

V usage is TRBV9 and J usage is TRBJ1-5; a weak D match, TRBD1 (5 bases). The V and J ends lost 3 bases and 4 bases respectively, with 8 bases between them. The CDR3 sequence is 13 residues long. CDR1 is SGDLS, CDR2 YYNGEE, per germline. The chain's CDR3 is CASSGAGNQPQHF. CDR3 bases: TGTGCCAGCAGCGGGGCAGGGAATCAGCCCCAGCATTTT.

In this sample, this clonotype turned up many times. The J gene is TRBJ1-2, the V gene TRBV5-8, with 7 bases that match TRBD1. Trimming cost V 3 bases and J 5 bases; bases outside gene matches: 10. Germline V gene data show CDR1 as SGHTS and CDR2 as YDEGEE. There are 15 residues in the CDR3. The CDR3 region has the DNA TGTGCCAGCAGCTCCAGACAGGGCTCGTGGTATGGCTACACCTTC. Its translation: CASSSRQGSWYGYTF.

This clonotype was picked up many times. V and J are TRBV2 and TRBJ2-7; maybe TRBD2 (6 bases). The CDR3 has 15 amino acids. V was shortened by 6 bases and J by 0 bases, with 15 bases between the two germline ends. The V gene's germline CDR1 is SNHLY and CDR2 FYNNEI. CDR3 protein: CASSPGGIPSYEQYF. The CDR3 DNA reads TGTGCCAGCAGCCCCGGGGGAATTCCCTCCTACGAGCAGTACTTC.

There are many counts of this clonotype. The chain is built from TRBV7-2 and TRBJ2-7; D not resolved. This CDR3 comprises 15 residues. V was cut by 3 bases and J by 3 bases, with 15 bases left in between. Germline V CDR1 and CDR2: SGHTA, FQGNSA. The DNA for the CDR3 is TGTGCCAGCAGCTTCTGGTCCTCTGGGTTCTACGAGCAGTACTTC. Its translation: CASSFWSSGFYEQYF.

Details on this clonotype: A much larger clonotype is one base distant, so this may be a read error. The V gene is TRBV11-2, the J gene TRBJ2-1; 7 bases are shared with TRBD2. CDR3 length: 16 residues. Germline loops: CDR1 SGHAT, CDR2 FQNNGV. CDR3 sequence reads: CVSSLDLWREYPEQFF. The CDR3 DNA reads TGTGTCAGCAGCTTAGATCTGTGGCGGGAGTACCCCGAGCAGTTCTTC.

At least ten counts were recorded for this clonotype. The chain has TRBV7-9 and TRBJ1-4, with 7 bases that match TRBD1. This CDR3 comprises 13 residues. The junction had 5 bases not matched to a gene; V was cut back by 6 bases and J by 7 bases. Germline CDR1 reads SEHNR; CDR2 reads FQNEAQ (reference sequence). As DNA, the CDR3 is TGTGCCAGCAGTTCCGGGACAGTTGAAAAACTGTTTTTT. As protein: CASSSGTVEKLFF.

The table lists this clonotype with a few counts. The chain links TRBV7-2 to TRBJ2-1, with D perhaps assigned TRBD1 or TRBD2 (5 bases each). This CDR3 has 17 residues. Germline CDR1 is SGHTA and CDR2 is FQGNSA. V was clipped by 1 base and J by 1 base, with 14 bases between them. For the CDR3, the DNA is TGTGCCAGCAGCTTAGGGCGGCTAGCAGGGTCCTACAATGAGCAGTTCTTC. This sequence encodes CASSLGRLAGSYNEQFF.